This TCR beta chain was captured by sequencing in a study of T cells in Graves' hyperthyroidism and ophthalmopathy. Study overall: Initial diagnosis, before any treatment, was when peripheral blood was collected.

From RNA transcripts, TCR beta CDR3 regions were amplified. An initial round of RT-PCR targeting the TCR CDR3 relied on the HTBI primer set. Each CDR3 protein gets one entry after TCRdb re-called the multiplex PCR reads with MiXCR. The sample gives a few hundred thousand distinct CDR3 sequences, approximately 14% of which show up once; roughly 7.3% is in the top ten. The CDR3 contains 15 residues. Germline assignment: CDR1 SQVTM and CDR2 ANQGSEA. V gave up 7 bases and J gave up 5 bases; unmatched junction bases: 10. Sequenced input: blood. This receptor was obtained from a woman younger than 45 with Graves' hyperthyroidism. The rearrangement links TRBV29-1 to TRBJ2-1, with TRBD2 matching over 11 bases. The CDR3: CSATGTSGFNNEQFF. The CDR3 DNA is TGCAGCGCAACCGGGACTAGCGGCTTCAACAATGAGCAGTTCTTC.